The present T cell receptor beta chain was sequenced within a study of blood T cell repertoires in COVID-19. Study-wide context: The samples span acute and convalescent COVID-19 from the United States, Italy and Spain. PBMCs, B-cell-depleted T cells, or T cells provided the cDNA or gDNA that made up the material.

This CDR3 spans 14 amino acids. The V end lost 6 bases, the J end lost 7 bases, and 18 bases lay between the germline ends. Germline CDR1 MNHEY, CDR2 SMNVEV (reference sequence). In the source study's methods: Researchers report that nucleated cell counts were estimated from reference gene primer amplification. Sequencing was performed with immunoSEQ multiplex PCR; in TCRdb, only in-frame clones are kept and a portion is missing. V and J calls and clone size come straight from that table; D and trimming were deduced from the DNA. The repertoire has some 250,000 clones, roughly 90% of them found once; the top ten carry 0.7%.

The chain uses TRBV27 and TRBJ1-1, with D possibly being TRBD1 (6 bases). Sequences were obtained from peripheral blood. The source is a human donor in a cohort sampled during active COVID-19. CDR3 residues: CASSHGAGVSEAFF. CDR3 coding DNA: TGTGCCAGCAGCCACGGGGCAGGGGTTAGTGAAGCTTTCTTT.